This T cell receptor beta chain derives from a study of blood T cell repertoires in COVID-19 (dated by TCRdb to the early 2020s). For the study in its entirety: Samples from collaborators originated in the United States, Italy and Spain and spanned both the acute and convalescent phases of COVID-19. The prospective study material was composed of cDNA or gDNA derived from T cells, B-cell-depleted T cells, or PBMCs. Deeply sampled blood TCRbeta repertoires from subjects exposed to, actively infected with, or recovered from COVID-19 were included in the dataset. A freely available public database, intended as a resource for researchers studying the immune response to SARS-CoV-2, is where the repertoires were released. Samples were obtained from the ongoing ImmuneRACE study (first 160 participants) and from about 1,300 subjects provided by 6 global collaborators. A de-identified subject ID, COVID-19 status, age in years and sex were almost always included in the sample metadata. Where available, HLA class I and class II types were obtained from metadata supplied by the sample provider rather than from assay-based typing.

For this clone: Its antigen specificity is not known. The sample holds no much larger clone one base away, and base qualities are not on file.

Taken from the germline V gene, the CDR1 and CDR2 loops are LGHNA and YSLEER. At the junction V is shortened by 0 bases and J by 7 bases, with 16 bases in between. From its cysteine to its phenylalanine, the CDR3 spans 15 amino acids. Only CDR3 DNA remains: 45 bases, in frame from the first base. General findings and caveats noted by the study authors: Clinical and demographic metadata were provided uncurated, with the amount varying by source and participant.

One collaborating source in Seattle enrolled patients while the patients were actively infected and followed the patients over time throughout the course of disease. Whole blood was collected in K2EDTA tubes by collaborating institutions according to the institutions' own protocols. For TCRbeta analysis, collaborators shipped samples as frozen whole blood, isolated PBMCs, or DNA extracted from either of those sample types. TCRbeta CDR3 regions were amplified from genomic DNA using the immunoSEQ Assay, a bias-controlled multiplex PCR. In the source study's methods: Within the assay, amplification of reference gene primers was used to estimate how many nucleated cells each sample contained. To quantify the absolute abundance of each unique TCRbeta CDR3 rearrangement, sequence reads were collapsed and filtered. For each sample, productive Simpson clonality was calculated as the square root of Simpson's diversity index across productive rearrangements. TCRdb retrieved this table from immuneACCESS and kept in-frame rearrangements only. Not all clones are present; in checked studies, unresolved V genes account for under half, and no reason is known for the remainder. The V and J calls and clone size were taken over from that table, and D and trimming were inferred from the DNA. The sample has just under 350,000 clones on record, roughly 90% of them singletons. The biggest ten clones account for approximately 7.4% of the sample.

This receptor was taken from a woman aged 65 to 85 with COVID-19, enrolled during active disease. The sequencing input was peripheral blood. Recombination linked TRBV4-3 to TRBJ2-7; no D gene is confidently identified. The DNA reads TGCGCCAGCAGCCAAGATAGTCAGTTGAGGTGGGAGCAGTACTTC. It codes for CASSQDSQLRWEQYF.